The 21 T cell receptor beta chains below come from one sample, sequenced in a study of T cell clonality in common variable immunodeficiency. Clones were read by immunoSEQ multiplex PCR, and TCRdb kept only the in-frame ones, dropping some. This repertoire holds tens of thousands of clones, and none appear only once. Sequenced material: peripheral blood mononuclear cells. All receptors come from a person aged 18-69 years in good health.

To note about this clone: The read is 3 residues too short to cover the CDR3 end, so that end is filled in from the germline J gene. The chain recombines TRBV2 with TRBJ1-5; D is unclear. The germline V gene encodes CDR1 SNHLY and CDR2 FYNNEI. V lost 4 bases and J lost 4, with 5 bases in between. The CDR3 is made up of 12 amino acids. The CDR3 spells CASSGANQPQHF. CDR3 DNA, as far as it was read: TGTGCCAGCAGTGGCGCAAATCAGCCC.

This clone has ten or more counts. With the read ending 3 residues before the CDR3 end, the germline J gene is used to fill in that end. This rearrangement joins TRBV5-6 to TRBJ1-5; 7 nucleotides agree with TRBD1. The CDR3 has 14 amino acids. CDR1 and CDR2 from the germline V gene are SGHDT and YYEEEE. V lost 3 bases, J lost 4 bases, and 4 bases stayed unmatched. The sequenced CDR3 bases are TGTGCCAGCAGCTCGGGACAGCGAAATCAGCCC. Encoded protein: CASSSGQRNQP. From start to end, the CDR3 is CASSSGQRNQPQHF.

The sample holds a few counts of this clone. Coverage ceases 3 residues before the CDR3 finishes, and the germline J gene fills in the end. The chain uses TRBV20-1 and TRBJ2-3; a possible D gene is TRBD1 (6 bases). Trimming stripped 5 bases from V and 4 bases from J, with 22 bases between. This CDR3 is built from 16 residues. The germline gives CDR1 DFQATT, CDR2 SNEGSKA (reference sequence). CDR3 bases read: TGCAGTGCTGAAGACACTACAGGGCAGGGACCAGATACG. Amino acids: CSAEDTTGQGPDT. The full CDR3 is CSAEDTTGQGPDTQYF.

This clone was recorded at least ten times. The read ends 3 residues early relative to the CDR3; the germline J gene fills the gap. The V and J genes are TRBV18 and TRBJ2-2, with 9 nucleotides matching TRBD1. Germline loops: CDR1 KGHSH, CDR2 LQKENI. This CDR3 comprises 16 residues. J lost 3 bases, V lost 8 bases, and 10 bases had no gene match. The CDR3 loop reads CASAAGTGFYTGELFF. The DNA read from the CDR3 is TGTGCCAGCGCTGCCGGGACAGGGTTTTACACCGGGGAG.

This clone was recorded a few times. The read comes to an end 3 residues before the CDR3 does, leaving the germline J gene to fill in the end. Other DNA sequences of this sample code for an identical CDR3. The gene calls are TRBV18 and TRBJ1-5; 8 bases fit TRBD1. CDR3 length: 15 amino acids. The germline gives CDR1 KGHSH, CDR2 LQKENI. V lost 6 bases to trimming and J lost 2 bases; unmatched junction nucleotides: 6. The CDR3 loop is CASSPDRGGNQPQHF. Incomplete CDR3 DNA: TGTGCCAGCTCCCCCGACAGGGGTGGCAATCAGCCC.

This clone has a handful of counts. The sequenced fragment ends 3 residues before the CDR3 boundary, so the rest is inferred from the germline J gene. This chain links TRBV7-8 with TRBJ2-7; tentative D call: TRBD2 (5 bases). Trimming took 1 base from V and 6 from J, leaving 16 bases between them. CDR1 and CDR2 (germline): SGHVS, FQNEAQ. The CDR3 is 15 amino acids. The part of the CDR3 DNA that was read is TGTGCCAGCAGCTTAGGGCTAGGTCGACGGGGCGAG. Its translation is CASSLGLGRRGE. The CDR3 in its entirety is CASSLGLGRRGEQYF.

This clone was seen more than once but under ten times. Sequencing ends 3 residues short of the CDR3 end; the germline J gene provides the rest. The rearrangement links TRBV6-4 to TRBJ1-2, with 9 bases identical to TRBD1. In germline, CDR1 is MRHNA, CDR2 SNTAGT. The length of the CDR3 is 15 residues. CDR3 bases read: TGTGCCAGCAGTGACAAGACAGGGGGGTTGGAACGC. Translated, it gives CASSDKTGGLER. The whole CDR3 sequence is CASSDKTGGLERYTF.

This clone was seen only a few times. From the germline J gene comes the end of the CDR3, since the read stops 3 residues before it. J is TRBJ1-1 and V is TRBV5-3; D possibly corresponds to TRBD1 (5 bases). TRBV5-3 has ORF status, its function being uncertain. V was shortened by 4 bases and J by 7 bases, with 17 bases between the two germline ends. The CDR3 runs to 14 residues. CDR3 region: CARSQAAGQGEAFF. Partial CDR3 DNA: TGTGCCAGAAGCCAGGCTGCAGGGCAAGGTGAA.

In its sample, this clone was seen many times. The read ends 3 residues before the CDR3 terminus; that terminus is restored from the germline J gene. The V gene is TRBV20-1, the J gene TRBJ2-1; 9 bases line up with TRBD2. Losses at the gene ends were 0 bases for V and 8 bases for J; bases not matched to a gene: 11. Germline V gene lookup returns CDR1 DFQATT and CDR2 SNEGSKA (reference sequence). This CDR3 region has 16 residues. The CDR3 loop reads CSARDNWSGGWDEQFF. The sequenced CDR3 bases are TGCAGTGCTAGAGATAATTGGAGCGGGGGGTGGGATGAG.

This clone was recorded at least ten times. The sequence runs out 3 residues before the end of the CDR3; the remainder is reconstructed from the germline J gene. The chain links TRBV7-3 to TRBJ2-2; D unclear. Trimming stripped 6 bases from V and 5 bases from J, with 13 bases between. The germline CDR1 and CDR2 sequences are SGHTA and FQGTGA. CDR3 length equals 14 residues. The DNA read from the CDR3 is TGTGCCAGCAGTTTATCAAGGGTAACCGGGGAG. Its translation is CASSLSRVTGE. The full CDR3 protein is CASSLSRVTGELFF.

This clone occurred many times. The sequenced fragment ends 3 residues before the CDR3 boundary, so the rest is inferred from the germline J gene. The chain employs TRBV12-3 or TRBV12-4 and TRBJ1-2; D perhaps matches TRBD1 (5 bases). The CDR3 runs to 16 residues. The part of the CDR3 DNA that was read is TGTGCCAGCAGTTGGGCGGGACTAGCGGGGACCTACGAC. As protein: CASSWAGLAGTYD. In full, the CDR3 is CASSWAGLAGTYDYTF.

This clone appeared a few times. The CDR3 end lies 3 residues beyond the end of the read and is filled in from the germline J gene. The chain joins TRBV27 to TRBJ2-7, with TRBD1 as a possible D gene (5 bases). V lost 3 bases and J 1 base, leaving 7 bases between the germline ends. The CDR3 is 13 residues long. Germline CDR1 MNHEY, CDR2 SMNVEV (reference sequence). The covered CDR3 bases are TGTGCCAGCAGTTTTCGACAGTCCTACGAG. It specifies CASSFRQSYE. The whole CDR3 sequence reads CASSFRQSYEQYF.

At least ten counts were recorded for this clone. The read finishes 3 residues shy of the CDR3 end, and the germline J gene is used to complete it. This chain joins TRBV6-4 and TRBJ1-4; 7 bases agree with TRBD1. Germline V gene data show CDR1 as MRHNA and CDR2 as SNTAGT. This CDR3 spans 15 amino acids. V shed 7 bases, J shed 4 bases, and the junction held 9 bases outside the gene matches. Incomplete CDR3 DNA: TGTGCCAGCATCGGACCGGGACAGAGTAATGAAAAA. This translates into CASIGPGQSNEK. The entire CDR3 sequence reads CASIGPGQSNEKLFF.

Only a few counts were recorded for this clone. The CDR3 goes on 3 residues after the read ends, and that part is filled in from the germline J gene. This chain connects TRBV2 to TRBJ1-5; a possible D gene is TRBD1 (6 bases). Germline CDR1 is SNHLY and CDR2 is FYNNEI. This CDR3 comprises 14 residues. The germline V and J ends were trimmed by 6 bases and 4 bases, with 13 bases remaining between them. The CDR3 protein is CASRRTVTNQPQHF. Incomplete CDR3 DNA: TGTGCCAGCAGACGGACAGTTACGAATCAGCCC.

At least ten counts were recorded for this clone. CDR3 amino acids: CASSLRGRDYNEQFF. The sequenced part of the CDR3 DNA is TGTGCCAGCAGCTTACGGGGGAGGGATTACAATGAG. The chain joins TRBV7-3 to TRBJ2-1; 7 positions match TRBD2. Coverage ceases 3 residues before the CDR3 finishes, and the germline J gene fills in the end. The V gene's germline CDR1 is SGHTA and CDR2 FQGTGA. Losses at the gene ends were 2 bases for V and 4 bases for J; bases not matched to a gene: 5. The CDR3 runs 15 residues. The complete variable domain, with remaining parts taken from reference TRBV7-3 and TRBJ2-1, reads GAGVSQTPSNKVTEKGKYVELRCDPISGHTALYWYRQSLGQGPEFLIYFQGTGAADDSGLPNDRFFAVRPEGSVSTLKIQRTERGDSAVYLCASSLRGRDYNEQFFGPGTRLTVL.

This clone was counted many times. The observed sequence ends 3 residues before the CDR3 terminus, with the missing tail filled in from the germline J gene. This sequence joins TRBV10-3 and TRBJ2-5, with 8 bases aligning to TRBD1. With 4 bases clipped from V and 5 bases from J, the junction kept 9 bases outside the gene matches. CDR1 and CDR2 from the germline V gene are ENHRY and SYGVKD. CDR3 length: 15 residues. This chain's CDR3 is CAISGRTGLGETQYF. The DNA read from the CDR3 is TGTGCCATCAGTGGTCGGACAGGGTTAGGGGAGACC.

This clone was counted only a few times. Read sequence stops 3 residues before the CDR3 end, and the germline J gene provides the missing end. The chain uses TRBV7-9 and TRBJ1-5; 8 nucleotides align to TRBD1. This CDR3 spans 14 amino acids. J was trimmed by 2 bases and V by 5 bases; bases with no gene match: 2. Germline values: CDR1 SEHNR, CDR2 FQNEAQ (reference sequence). The CDR3 reads CASSGGQGNQPQHF. The sequenced CDR3 bases are TGTGCCAGCAGCGGGGGACAGGGCAATCAGCCC.

This clone showed up many times. The read is 3 residues too short to cover the CDR3 end, so that end is filled in from the germline J gene. This rearrangement joins TRBV5-6 to TRBJ1-2; 7 nucleotides align to TRBD1. Germline V gene sequence: CDR1 SGHDT, CDR2 YYEEEE. The CDR3 is 14 amino acids. J gave up 4 bases and V 5 bases, and 8 bases lay outside the gene matches. CDR3 protein: CASRSVRTGYGYTF. Incomplete CDR3 DNA: TGTGCCAGCAGATCCGTCCGGACAGGCTATGGC.

Ten or more counts support this clone. Sequencing ends 3 residues short of the CDR3 end; the germline J gene provides the rest. The rearrangement links TRBV6-2 or TRBV6-3 to TRBJ2-7; 7 nucleotides line up with TRBD1. Germline lookup yields CDR1 MNHEY and CDR2 SVGEGT. V was pared by 1 base and J by 3 bases, with 6 bases of the junction left unmatched. This CDR3 is 15 amino acids long. The CDR3 DNA, read in part, is TGTGCCAGCAGTTACTTGGGACAGAAAAGCTACGAG. Its protein is CASSYLGQKSYE. The entire CDR3 protein is CASSYLGQKSYEQYF.

The sample holds many counts of this clone. The CDR3 end lies 3 residues beyond the end of the read and is filled in from the germline J gene. This chain links TRBV20-1 with TRBJ2-7; no clear D gene. This CDR3 is 16 amino acids long. The ends were cut back, 0 bases at V and 2 bases at J, with 17 bases in the middle. Germline V gene sequence: CDR1 DFQATT, CDR2 SNEGSKA (reference sequence). CDR3 sequence: CSARDPWRDIAYEQYF. The CDR3 DNA, read in part, is TGCAGTGCTAGAGATCCTTGGCGAGACATAGCCTACGAG.

This clone was seen repeatedly, ten times or more. With the read ending 3 residues before the CDR3 end, the germline J gene is used to fill in that end. The V and J genes are TRBV5-1 and TRBJ2-2, with 7 bases fitting TRBD2. Germline loops: CDR1 SGHRS, CDR2 YFSETQ. The CDR3 spans 13 residues. V shed 3 bases, J shed 5 bases, and the junction held 1 base outside the gene matches. CDR3 loop: CASSWEGTGELFF. Incomplete CDR3 DNA: TGCGCCAGCAGCTGGGAGGGGACCGGGGAG.